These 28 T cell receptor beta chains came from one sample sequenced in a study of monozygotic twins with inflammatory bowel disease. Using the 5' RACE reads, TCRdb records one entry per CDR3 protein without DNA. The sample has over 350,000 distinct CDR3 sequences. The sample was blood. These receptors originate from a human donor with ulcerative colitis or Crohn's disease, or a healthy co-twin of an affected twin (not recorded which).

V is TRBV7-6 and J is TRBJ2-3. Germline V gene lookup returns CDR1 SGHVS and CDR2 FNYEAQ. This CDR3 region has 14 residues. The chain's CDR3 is CASSLAWGTDTQYF.

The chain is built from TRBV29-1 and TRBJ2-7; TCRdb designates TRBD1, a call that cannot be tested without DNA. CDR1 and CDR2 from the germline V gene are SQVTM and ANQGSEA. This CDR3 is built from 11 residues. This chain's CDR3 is CSVTGSYEQYF.

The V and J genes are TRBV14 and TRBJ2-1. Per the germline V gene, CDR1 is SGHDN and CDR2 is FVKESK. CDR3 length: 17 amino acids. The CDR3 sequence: CASSHRVGRRIGNEQFF.

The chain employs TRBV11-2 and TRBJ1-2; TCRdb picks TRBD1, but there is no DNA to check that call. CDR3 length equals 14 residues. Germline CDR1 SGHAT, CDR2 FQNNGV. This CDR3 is CASSADTGAYGYTF.

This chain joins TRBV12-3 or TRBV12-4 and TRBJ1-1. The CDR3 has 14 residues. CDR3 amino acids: CASSSQVRGTEAFF.

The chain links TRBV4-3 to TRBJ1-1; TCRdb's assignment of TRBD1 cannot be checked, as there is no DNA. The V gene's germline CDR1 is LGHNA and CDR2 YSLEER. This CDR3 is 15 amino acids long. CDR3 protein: CASSQVSRGNTEAFF.

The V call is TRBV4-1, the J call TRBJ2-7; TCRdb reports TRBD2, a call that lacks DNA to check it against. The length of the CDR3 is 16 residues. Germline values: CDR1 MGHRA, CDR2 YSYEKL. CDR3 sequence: CASSQGGLGFSYEQYF.

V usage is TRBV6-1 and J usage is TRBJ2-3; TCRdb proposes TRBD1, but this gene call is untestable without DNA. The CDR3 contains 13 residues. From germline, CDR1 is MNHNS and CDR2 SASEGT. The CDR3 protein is CASTAGRTDTQYF.

This chain's CDR3 is CASSRGGGDIYNEQFF. This chain joins TRBV5-1 and TRBJ2-1; absent DNA, TCRdb's TRBD1 call cannot be checked. This CDR3 spans 16 amino acids. From germline, CDR1 is SGHRS and CDR2 YFSETQ. The variable domain in full, with the rest retrieved from reference TRBV5-1 and TRBJ2-1, is KAGVTQTPRYLIKTRGQQVTLSCSPISGHRSVSWYQQTPGQGLQFLFEYFSETQRNKGNFPGRFSGRQFSNSRSEMNVSTLELGDSALYLCASSRGGGDIYNEQFFGPGTRLTVL.

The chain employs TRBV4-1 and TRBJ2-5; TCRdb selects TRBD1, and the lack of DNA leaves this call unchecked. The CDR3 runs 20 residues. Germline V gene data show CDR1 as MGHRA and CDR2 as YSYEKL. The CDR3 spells CASSQDPVSGGRVGEVTQYF.

CDR3 region: CASSYAGDEQYF. This sequence joins TRBV6-5 and TRBJ2-7; as DNA is missing, the TRBD1 call by TCRdb cannot be tested. Germline CDR1 reads MNHEY; CDR2 reads SVGAGI. The CDR3 totals 12 residues.

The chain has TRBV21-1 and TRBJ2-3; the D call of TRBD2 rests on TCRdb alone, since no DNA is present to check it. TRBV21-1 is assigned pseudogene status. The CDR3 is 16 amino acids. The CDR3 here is CASSARLAQSTDTQYF.

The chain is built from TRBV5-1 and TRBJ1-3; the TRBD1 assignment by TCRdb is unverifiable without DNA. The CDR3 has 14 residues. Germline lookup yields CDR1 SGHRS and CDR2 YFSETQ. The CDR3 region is CANLNPRAGNTIYF.

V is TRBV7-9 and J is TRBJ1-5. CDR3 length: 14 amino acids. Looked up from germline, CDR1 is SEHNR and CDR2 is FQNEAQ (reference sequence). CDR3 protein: CASSGRESNQPQHF.

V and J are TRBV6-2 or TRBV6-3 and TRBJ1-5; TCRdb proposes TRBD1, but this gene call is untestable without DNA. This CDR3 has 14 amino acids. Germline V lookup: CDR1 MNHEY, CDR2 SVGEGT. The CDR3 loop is CASSYTRENQPQHF.

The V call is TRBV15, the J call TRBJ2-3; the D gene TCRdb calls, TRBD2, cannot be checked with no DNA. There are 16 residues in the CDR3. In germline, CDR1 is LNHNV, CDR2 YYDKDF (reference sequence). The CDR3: CATSRDKERNTDTQYF.

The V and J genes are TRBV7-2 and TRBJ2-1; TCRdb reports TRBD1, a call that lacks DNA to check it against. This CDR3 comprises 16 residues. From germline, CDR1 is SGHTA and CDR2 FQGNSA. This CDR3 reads CASSLSGATVYNEQFF.

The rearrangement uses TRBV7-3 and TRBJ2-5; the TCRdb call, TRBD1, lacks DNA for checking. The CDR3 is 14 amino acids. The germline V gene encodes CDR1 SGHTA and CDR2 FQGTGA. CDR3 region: CANPHGGEKATQYF.

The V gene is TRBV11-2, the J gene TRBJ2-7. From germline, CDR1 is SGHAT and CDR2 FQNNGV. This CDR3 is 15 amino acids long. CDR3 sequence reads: CASSMSFRKRYEQYF. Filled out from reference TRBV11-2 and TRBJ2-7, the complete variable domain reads EAGVAQSPRYKIIEKRQSVAFWCNPISGHATLYWYQQILGQGPKLLIQFQNNGVVDDSQLPKDRFSAERLKGVDSTLKIQPAKLEDSAVYLCASSMSFRKRYEQYFGPGTRLTVT.

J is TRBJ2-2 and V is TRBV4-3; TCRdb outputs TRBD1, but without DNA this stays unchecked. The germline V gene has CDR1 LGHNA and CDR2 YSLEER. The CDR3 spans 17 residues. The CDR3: CASSQVPLGAVTGELFF.

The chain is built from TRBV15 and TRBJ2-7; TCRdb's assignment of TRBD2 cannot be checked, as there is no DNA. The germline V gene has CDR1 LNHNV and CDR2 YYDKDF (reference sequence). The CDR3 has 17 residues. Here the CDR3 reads CATSRGTTSGGAYEQYF.

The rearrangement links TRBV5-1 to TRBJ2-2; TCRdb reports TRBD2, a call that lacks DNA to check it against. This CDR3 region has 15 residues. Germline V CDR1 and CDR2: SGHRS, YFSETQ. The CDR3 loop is CASSALGANTGVLFF.

CDR3: CASSQGVTGLNQPQHF. This chain uses TRBV4-2 with TRBJ1-5. The CDR3 length is 16 residues. In germline, CDR1 is LGHNA, CDR2 YNFKEQ.

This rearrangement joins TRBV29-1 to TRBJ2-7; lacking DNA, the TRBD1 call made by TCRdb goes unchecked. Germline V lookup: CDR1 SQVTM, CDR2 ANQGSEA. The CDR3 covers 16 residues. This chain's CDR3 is CSVEDTLTGSSYEQYF.

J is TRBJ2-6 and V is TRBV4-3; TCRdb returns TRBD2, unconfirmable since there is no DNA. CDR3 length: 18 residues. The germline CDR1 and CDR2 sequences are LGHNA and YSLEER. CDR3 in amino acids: CASSQYPGSLSGANVLTF.

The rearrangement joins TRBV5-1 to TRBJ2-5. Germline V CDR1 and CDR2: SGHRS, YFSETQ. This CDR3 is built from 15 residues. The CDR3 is CASSLGQLLGETQYF.

The CDR3 spells CASSRGQGAGELFF. The J gene is TRBJ2-2, the V gene TRBV5-8; without DNA, the TCRdb call of TRBD1 cannot be checked. The CDR3 extends over 14 amino acids. Germline assignment: CDR1 SGHTS and CDR2 YDEGEE. Using reference TRBV5-8 and TRBJ2-2 for the parts outside the CDR3, the full variable domain is EAGVTQSPTHLIKTRGQQATLRCSPISGHTSVYWYQQALGLGLQFLLWYDEGEERNRGNFPPRFSGRQFPNYSSELNVNALELEDSALYLCASSRGQGAGELFFGEGSRLTVL.

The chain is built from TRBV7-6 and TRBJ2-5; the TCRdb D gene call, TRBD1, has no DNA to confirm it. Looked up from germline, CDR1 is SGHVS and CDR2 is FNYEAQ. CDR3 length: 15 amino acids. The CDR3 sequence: CASSSPTGGGETQYF.